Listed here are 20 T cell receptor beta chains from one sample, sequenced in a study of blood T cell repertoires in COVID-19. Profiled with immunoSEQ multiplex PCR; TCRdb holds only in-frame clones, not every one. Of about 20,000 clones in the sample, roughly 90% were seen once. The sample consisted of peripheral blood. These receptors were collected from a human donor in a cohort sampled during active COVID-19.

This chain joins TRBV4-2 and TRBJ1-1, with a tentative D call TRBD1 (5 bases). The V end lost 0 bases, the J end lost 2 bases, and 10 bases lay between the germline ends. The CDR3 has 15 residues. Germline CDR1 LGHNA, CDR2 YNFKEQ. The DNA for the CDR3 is TGTGCCAGCAGCCAAGAGGGGGGGATCAACACTGAAGCTTTCTTT. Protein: CASSQEGGINTEAFF.

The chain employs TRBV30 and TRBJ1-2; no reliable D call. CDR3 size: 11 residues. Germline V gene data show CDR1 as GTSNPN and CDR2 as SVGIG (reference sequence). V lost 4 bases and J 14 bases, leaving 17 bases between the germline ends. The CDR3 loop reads CAWTAVSARTF. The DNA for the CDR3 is TGTGCCTGGACAGCAGTGAGTGCTAGGACCTTC.

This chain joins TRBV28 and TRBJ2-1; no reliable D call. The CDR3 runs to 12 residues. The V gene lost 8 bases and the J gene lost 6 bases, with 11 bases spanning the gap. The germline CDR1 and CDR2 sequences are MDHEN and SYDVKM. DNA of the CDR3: TGTGCCAGCTCTACCGTTGGCAATGAGCAGTTCTTC. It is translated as CASSTVGNEQFF. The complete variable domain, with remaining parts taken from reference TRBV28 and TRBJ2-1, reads DVKVTQSSRYLVKRTGEKVFLECVQDMDHENMFWYRQDPGLGLRLIYFSYDVKMKEKGDIPEGYSVSREKKERFSLILESASTNQTSMYLCASSTVGNEQFFGPGTRLTVL.

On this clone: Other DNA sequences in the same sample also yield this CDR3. The CDR3 region is CASSLAVAGGYYEQYF. CDR3 nucleotides: TGCGCCAGCAGCTTGGCCGTTGCGGGAGGTTACTACGAGCAGTACTTC. The rearrangement joins TRBV5-1 to TRBJ2-7; TRBD2 aligns across 8 bases. Germline V lookup: CDR1 SGHRS, CDR2 YFSETQ. J gave up 3 bases and V 0 bases, and 8 bases lay outside the gene matches. The CDR3 has 16 amino acids.

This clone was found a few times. The chain's CDR3 is CASSQGIAGLYEQYF. CDR3 bases: TGCGCCAGCAGCCAAGGAATAGCAGGGCTCTACGAGCAGTACTTC. The rearrangement uses TRBV4-1 and TRBJ2-7, with D maybe TRBD1 (5 bases). The CDR3 consists of 15 residues. CDR1 is MGHRA and CDR2 is YSYEKL in the germline V gene. Trimming removed 1 base at V and 3 bases at J, with 13 bases between.

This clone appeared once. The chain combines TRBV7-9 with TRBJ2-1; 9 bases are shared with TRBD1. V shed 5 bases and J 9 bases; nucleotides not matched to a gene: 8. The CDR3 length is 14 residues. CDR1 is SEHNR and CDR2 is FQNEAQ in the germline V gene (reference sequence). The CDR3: CASSPGQGSSEQFF. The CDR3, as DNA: TGTGCCAGCAGCCCGGGACAGGGAAGTAGTGAGCAGTTCTTC.

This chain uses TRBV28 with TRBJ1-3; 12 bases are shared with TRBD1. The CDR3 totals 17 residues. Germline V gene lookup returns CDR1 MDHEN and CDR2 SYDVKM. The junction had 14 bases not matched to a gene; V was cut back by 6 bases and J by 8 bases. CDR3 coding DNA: TGTGCCAGCAGCATTTCCGGGACAGGGGGCGCGGGGGACACCATATATTTT. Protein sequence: CASSISGTGGAGDTIYF.

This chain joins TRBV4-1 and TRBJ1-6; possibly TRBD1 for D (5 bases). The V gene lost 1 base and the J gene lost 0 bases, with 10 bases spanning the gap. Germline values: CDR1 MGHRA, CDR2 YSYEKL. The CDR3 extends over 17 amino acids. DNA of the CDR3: TGCGCCAGCAGCCAAGCCGGGGGGTACTCCTATAATTCACCCCTCCACTTT. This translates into CASSQAGGYSYNSPLHF.

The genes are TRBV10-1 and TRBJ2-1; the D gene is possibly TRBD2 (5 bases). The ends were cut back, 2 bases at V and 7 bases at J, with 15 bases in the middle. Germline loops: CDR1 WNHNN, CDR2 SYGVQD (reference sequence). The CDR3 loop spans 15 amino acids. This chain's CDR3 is CASSENTGLGNEQFF. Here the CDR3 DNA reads TGCGCCAGCAGTGAGAATACGGGATTAGGTAATGAGCAGTTCTTC.

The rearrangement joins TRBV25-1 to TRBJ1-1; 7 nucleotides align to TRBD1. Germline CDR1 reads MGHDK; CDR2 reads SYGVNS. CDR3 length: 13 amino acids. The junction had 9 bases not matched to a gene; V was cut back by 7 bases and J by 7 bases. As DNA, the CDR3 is TGTGCCAGCACCCACTGGGGGGACAGTGAAGCTTTCTTT. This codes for CASTHWGDSEAFF.

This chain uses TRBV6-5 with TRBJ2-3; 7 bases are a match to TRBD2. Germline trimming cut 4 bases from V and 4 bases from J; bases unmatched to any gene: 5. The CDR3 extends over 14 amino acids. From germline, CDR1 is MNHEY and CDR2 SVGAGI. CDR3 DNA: TGTGCCAGCAGTTCTAGAGCGGGACCAGATACGCAGTATTTT. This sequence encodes CASSSRAGPDTQYF.

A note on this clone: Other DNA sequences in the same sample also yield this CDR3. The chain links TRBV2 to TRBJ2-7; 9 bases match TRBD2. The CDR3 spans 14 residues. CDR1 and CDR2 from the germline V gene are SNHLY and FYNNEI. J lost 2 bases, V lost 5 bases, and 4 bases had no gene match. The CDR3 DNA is TGTGCCAGCAGTCTAGCGGGACCTGCCTACGAGCAGTACTTC. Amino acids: CASSLAGPAYEQYF.

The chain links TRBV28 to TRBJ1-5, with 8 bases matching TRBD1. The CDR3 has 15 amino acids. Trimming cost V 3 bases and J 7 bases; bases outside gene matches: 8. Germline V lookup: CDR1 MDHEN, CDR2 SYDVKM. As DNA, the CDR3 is TGTGCCAGCAGTTTGCCGACAGGGGAGGACCAGCCCCAGCATTTT. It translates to CASSLPTGEDQPQHF.

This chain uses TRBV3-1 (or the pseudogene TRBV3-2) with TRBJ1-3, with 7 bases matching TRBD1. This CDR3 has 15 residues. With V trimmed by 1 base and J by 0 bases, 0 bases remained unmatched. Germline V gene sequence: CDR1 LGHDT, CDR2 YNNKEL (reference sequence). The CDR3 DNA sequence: TGTGCCAGCAGCCAAGCAGGGGGCTCTGGAAACACCATATATTTT. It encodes CASSQAGGSGNTIYF.

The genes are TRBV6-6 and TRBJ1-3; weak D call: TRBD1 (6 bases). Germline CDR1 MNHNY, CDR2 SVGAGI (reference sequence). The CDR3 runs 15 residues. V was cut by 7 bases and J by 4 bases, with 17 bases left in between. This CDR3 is CASTLDGRGGNTIYF. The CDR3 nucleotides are TGTGCCAGCACCCTGGACGGCAGGGGAGGAAACACCATATATTTT.

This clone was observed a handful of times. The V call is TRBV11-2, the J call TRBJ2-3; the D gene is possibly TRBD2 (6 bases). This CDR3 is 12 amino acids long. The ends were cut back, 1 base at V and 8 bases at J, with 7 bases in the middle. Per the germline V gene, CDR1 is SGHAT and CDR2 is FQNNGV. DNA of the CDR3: TGTGCCAGCAGCTTAGGGGAGGTTACGCAGTATTTT. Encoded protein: CASSLGEVTQYF.

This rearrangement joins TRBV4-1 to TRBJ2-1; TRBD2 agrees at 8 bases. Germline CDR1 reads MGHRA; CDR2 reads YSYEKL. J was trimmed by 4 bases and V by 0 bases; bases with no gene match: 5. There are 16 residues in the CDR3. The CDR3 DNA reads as TGCGCCAGCAGCCAAGATCGGGGGGGCCTTTACAATGAGCAGTTCTTC. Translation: CASSQDRGGLYNEQFF.

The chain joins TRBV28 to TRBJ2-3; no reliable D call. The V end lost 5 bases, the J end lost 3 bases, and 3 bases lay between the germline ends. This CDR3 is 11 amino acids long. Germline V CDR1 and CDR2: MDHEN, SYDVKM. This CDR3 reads CASSLTDTQYF. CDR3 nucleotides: TGTGCCAGCAGTCTAACAGATACGCAGTATTTT.

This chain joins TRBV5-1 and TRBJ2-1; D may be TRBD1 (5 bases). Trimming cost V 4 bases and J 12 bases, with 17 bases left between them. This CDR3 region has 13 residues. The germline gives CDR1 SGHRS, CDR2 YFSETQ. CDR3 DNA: TGCGCCAGCAGCGGTCAATCATTGACAGCGCAGTTCTTC. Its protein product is CASSGQSLTAQFF.

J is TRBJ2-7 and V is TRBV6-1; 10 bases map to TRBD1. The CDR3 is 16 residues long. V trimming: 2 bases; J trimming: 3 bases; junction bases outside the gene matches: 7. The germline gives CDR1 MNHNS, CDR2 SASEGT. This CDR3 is CASSEKGDRGVYEQYF. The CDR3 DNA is TGTGCCAGCAGTGAAAAGGGGGACAGGGGAGTCTACGAGCAGTACTTC.